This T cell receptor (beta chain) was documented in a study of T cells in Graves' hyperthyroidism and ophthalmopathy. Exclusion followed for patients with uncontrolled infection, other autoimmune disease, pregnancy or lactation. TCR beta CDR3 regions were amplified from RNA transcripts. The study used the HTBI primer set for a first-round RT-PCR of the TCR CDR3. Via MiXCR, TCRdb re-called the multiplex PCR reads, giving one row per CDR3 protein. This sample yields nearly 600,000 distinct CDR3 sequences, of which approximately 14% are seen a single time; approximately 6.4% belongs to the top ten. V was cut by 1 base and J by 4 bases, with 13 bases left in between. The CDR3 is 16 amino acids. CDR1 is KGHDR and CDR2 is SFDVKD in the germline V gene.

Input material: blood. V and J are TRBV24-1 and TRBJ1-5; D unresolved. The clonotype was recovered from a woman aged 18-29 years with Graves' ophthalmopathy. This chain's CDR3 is CATSDLAAGPNQPQHF. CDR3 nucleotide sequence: TGTGCCACCAGTGATTTAGCGGCAGGCCCAAATCAGCCCCAGCATTTT.